The next 11 T cell receptor beta chains were all read from a single sample in a study of T cells after yellow fever vaccination. TCRdb re-called the 5' RACE reads through MiXCR, storing one row per CDR3 protein. The data contain about 550,000 distinct CDR3 sequences, less than 20% of them singletons. The sequencing used PBMCs, collected 15 days after the yellow fever booster vaccination. The receptors come from a young man who received the YFV17D yellow fever vaccine.

There are a few counts of this clonotype. V gene TRBV20-1 combines with J gene TRBJ1-2; D not certain. CDR3 length: 13 amino acids. The germline gives CDR1 DFQATT, CDR2 SNEGSKA (reference sequence). Trimming cost V 2 bases and J 5 bases, with 12 bases left between them. Here the CDR3 reads CSARPGTDYGYTF. The CDR3 bases are TGCAGTGCTAGACCGGGTACAGATTATGGCTACACCTTC.

This rearrangement joins TRBV20-1 to TRBJ2-3, with TRBD2 identical over 9 bases. The CDR3 consists of 13 residues. CDR1 and CDR2 (germline): DFQATT, SNEGSKA (reference sequence). The CDR3 region is CRDSGSGTDTQYF. CDR3 sequence (DNA): TGCCGAGATAGCGGGAGCGGGACAGATACGCAGTATTTT.

The sample holds a few counts of this clonotype. This chain connects TRBV7-2 to TRBJ1-3; D might be TRBD1 (6 bases). This CDR3 is built from 14 residues. Between the trimmed V and J ends, which lost 5 bases and 2 bases, there was a span of 10 bases. The V gene's germline CDR1 is SGHTA and CDR2 FQGNSA. Here the CDR3 reads CASSPQGAGNTIYF. The CDR3, as DNA: TGTGCCAGCAGCCCACAGGGTGCTGGAAACACCATATATTTT.

This sequence joins TRBV20-1 and TRBJ1-1; 7 bases fit TRBD1. Trimming took 1 base from V and 5 from J; bases not matched to a gene: 10. Germline V gene data show CDR1 as DFQATT and CDR2 as SNEGSKA (reference sequence). The CDR3 has 15 amino acids. CDR3 nucleotide sequence: TGCAGTGCTAGAGTAGCACAGGGGAGGTTAACTGAAGCTTTCTTT. Amino acids: CSARVAQGRLTEAFF.

On this clonotype itself: An end of the junction differs from the germline gene, which may be a read error. The chain couples TRBV28 to TRBJ1-4; TRBD1 matches at 7 bases. This CDR3 has 15 amino acids. Germline assignment: CDR1 MDHEN and CDR2 SYDVKM. The CDR3 bases are TGTGCCAGTAGTTTAGACAGGGCGGTCGATGAAAAACTGTTTTTT. Its protein product is CASSLDRAVDEKLFF.

This clonotype was detected only a few times. V usage is TRBV18 and J usage is TRBJ2-7, with unresolved D. CDR3 length equals 17 residues. Germline V gene lookup returns CDR1 KGHSH and CDR2 LQKENI. V was trimmed by 4 bases and J by 2 bases, leaving 21 bases between them. The CDR3 DNA follows: TGTGCCAGCTCACTCACCCTCAGGAGCCCCTCCCCCTACGAGCAGTACTTC. Residues: CASSLTLRSPSPYEQYF.

This clonotype was picked up many times. This chain joins TRBV24-1 and TRBJ1-2, with 9 bases matching TRBD1. The ends lost 2 bases at V and 3 bases at J; junction bases unmatched: 6. CDR3 length: 16 residues. The germline gives CDR1 KGHDR, CDR2 SFDVKD. The CDR3, as DNA: TGTGCCACCAGTGATTCGGGACAGGGCTTGTACTATGGCTACACCTTC. It encodes CATSDSGQGLYYGYTF.

The chain uses TRBV5-1 and TRBJ2-4; D is perhaps TRBD1 (5 bases). CDR3 length: 15 residues. Per the germline V gene, CDR1 is SGHRS and CDR2 is YFSETQ. V dropped 1 base and J dropped 8 bases, with 16 bases sitting between them. The CDR3 DNA reads TGCGCCAGCAGCTTGCCCCCCGTCAAAGGGGACATTCAGTACTTC. Its protein product is CASSLPPVKGDIQYF. Based on the CDR3 plus reference TRBV5-1 and TRBJ2-4, the full variable domain is KAGVTQTPRYLIKTRGQQVTLSCSPISGHRSVSWYQQTPGQGLQFLFEYFSETQRNKGNFPGRFSGRQFSNSRSEMNVSTLELGDSALYLCASSLPPVKGDIQYFGAGTRLSVL.

This clonotype has a handful of counts. The chain is built from TRBV10-3 and TRBJ2-3, with D tentatively TRBD2 (6 bases). V shed 9 bases and J shed 2 bases, with 12 bases lying between them. The CDR3 is 13 residues long. CDR1 is ENHRY, CDR2 SYGVKD, per germline. The CDR3 spells CAMALAVTDTQYF. The CDR3 DNA sequence: TGTGCCATGGCATTAGCGGTCACAGATACGCAGTATTTT.

This clonotype was found a few times. Here the CDR3 reads CAISGSYEQYF. The CDR3 coding sequence is TGTGCCATCAGTGGTTCCTACGAGCAGTACTTC. The rearrangement uses TRBV10-3 and TRBJ2-7, with no clear D. Germline CDR1 and CDR2: ENHRY and SYGVKD. Trimming removed 4 bases at V and 1 base at J, with 2 bases between. The CDR3 totals 11 residues.

This chain links TRBV20-1 with TRBJ2-5; 7 nucleotides match TRBD1. CDR3 size: 16 residues. With V trimmed by 0 bases and J by 2 bases, 9 bases remained unmatched. The germline CDR1 and CDR2 sequences are DFQATT and SNEGSKA (reference sequence). The DNA for the CDR3 is TGCAGTGCTAGAGATTTTCGGCAGGGGGTGCAAGAGACCCAGTACTTC. Translated, it gives CSARDFRQGVQETQYF.